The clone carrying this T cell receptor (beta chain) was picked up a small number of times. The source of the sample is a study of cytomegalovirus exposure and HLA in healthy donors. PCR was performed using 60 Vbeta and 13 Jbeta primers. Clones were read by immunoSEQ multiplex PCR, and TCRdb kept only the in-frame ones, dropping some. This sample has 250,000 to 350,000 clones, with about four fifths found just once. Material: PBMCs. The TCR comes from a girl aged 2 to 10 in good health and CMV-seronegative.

CDR3 in DNA: TGCGCCAGCAGCCAAGTCGCAGGCAACGAGCAGTACTTC. It codes for CASSQVAGNEQYF. The genes are TRBV4-1 and TRBJ2-7; D is unresolved. Germline V gene lookup returns CDR1 MGHRA and CDR2 YSYEKL. The V end was cut by 1 base, the J end by 5 bases, with 9 bases between. The CDR3 has 13 amino acids.